A selection of T cell receptor beta chains follows, all from one sample in a study of post-analysis software for immune sequencing data. Each CDR3 protein is one row after TCRdb ran MiXCR on the PCR reads. The sample has 750,000 to 950,000 distinct CDR3 sequences; 46% are singletons. The material sequenced was blood. The receptors were gathered from a girl aged 10 to 17 with multiple sclerosis. Each CDR3 is given with its conserved first and last residue. Fields, in order: D gene, V gene, J gene, CDR3 protein. The D gene is left open where the match is weak.

>.|TRBV20-1|TRBJ1-2
CSARDMGANYGYTF
>.|TRBV11-2|TRBJ2-1
CAGSLGGYTSGEQFF
>TRBD2|TRBV25-1|TRBJ2-1
CASSEEAGAYNEQFF
>.|TRBV27|TRBJ2-4
CASGKGAHTKNIQYF
>.|TRBV7-9|TRBJ2-3
CASSLAVWGTDTQYF
>.|TRBV3-1|TRBJ1-4
CASSQVRGEKLFF
>.|TRBV29-1|TRBJ2-7
CSAEDYYEQYF
>.|TRBV7-2|TRBJ2-1
CASSLGGQGLSLFYNEQFF
>.|TRBV29-1|TRBJ2-7
CSVEVKGRPYEQYF
>TRBD1|TRBV7-9|TRBJ2-7
CASSLADRVIEQYF
>TRBD1|TRBV6-6|TRBJ2-1
CASSQPGQGAREQFF
>TRBD2|TRBV3-1|TRBJ2-5
CASSQDRLAGEYF
>TRBD2|TRBV20-1|TRBJ2-1
CSAQRTSGDNNEQFF
>TRBD1|TRBV7-6|TRBJ1-6
CASSLEAGGMSPLHF
>.|TRBV3-1|TRBJ1-2
CASSQESRAYGYTF
>TRBD2|TRBV7-9|TRBJ2-7
CASSSGLAGNRSYEQYF
>.|TRBV25-1|TRBJ1-1
CASSEYFSGDDTEAFF
>TRBD2|TRBV4-1|TRBJ2-7
CASSQGEAGGSYEQYF
>TRBD1|TRBV5-5|TRBJ1-2
CATPQGGGYTF
>.|TRBV7-3|TRBJ2-1
CASSLGASEGLPYNEQFF
>.|TRBV6-5|TRBJ1-6
CASSSTNPGLGPLHF
>.|TRBV7-8|TRBJ1-5
CASSLAGLRQPQHF
>.|TRBV5-6|TRBJ2-2
CASSLGQNTGELFF
>.|TRBV4-2|TRBJ2-5
CASSQGQSGTQDRRETQYF
>.|TRBV2|TRBJ1-4
CASSWGSILFF
>.|TRBV20-1|TRBJ1-2
CSARGPALGYTF
>.|TRBV12-3/TRBV12-4|TRBJ2-3
CASSLGSASGTDTQYF
>.|TRBV20-1|TRBJ2-7
CSARGAGYEQYF
>.|TRBV6-1|TRBJ1-5
CASSEIGGGTVQPQHF
>.|TRBV11-2|TRBJ1-1
CASSLDAGMTEAFF
>.|TRBV5-4|TRBJ2-7
CASSLWTGEQYF
>.|TRBV29-1|TRBJ2-7
CSASESYEQYF
>TRBD1|TRBV20-1|TRBJ2-5
CSASGTATQYF
>.|TRBV29-1|TRBJ1-1
CSVAGVVANTEAFF
>.|TRBV2|TRBJ2-1
CASIGWSSYNEQFF
>.|TRBV30|TRBJ2-1
CAWSAGQSSSYNEQFF
>TRBD2|TRBV27|TRBJ2-1
CTSSLVRVLAGSNEQFF
>TRBD2|TRBV24-1|TRBJ2-1
CATSDWEGLAVNEQFF
>.|TRBV24-1|TRBJ2-3
CATSDGDDYGTDTQYF
>TRBD2|TRBV28|TRBJ2-1
CASSLGGDGDNEQFF
>.|TRBV7-9|TRBJ1-4
CASSGGGFNEKLFF
>TRBD1|TRBV6-5|TRBJ1-1
CASSYSGTDLNTEAFF